What follows are 11 T cell receptor beta chains derived from one specimen sequenced in a study of cytomegalovirus exposure and HLA in healthy donors. 60 Vbeta and 13 Jbeta primers were used in PCR. The data were produced by immunoSEQ multiplex PCR, yet TCRdb's version contains in-frame clones alone and is incomplete. The sample consists of 90,000 to 100,000 clones, 81% of them appearing once. The sequenced material came from PBMCs. These receptors all stem from a middle-aged man in good health and CMV-seronegative.

The rearrangement joins TRBV23-1 to TRBJ1-3, with D possibly being TRBD1 (5 bases). TRBV23-1 is annotated as an ORF whose role is uncertain. CDR3 size: 18 residues. V lost 2 bases to trimming and J lost 0 bases, with 17 bases between them. CDR3 residues: CASSQPDDRTYSGNTIYF. The DNA for the CDR3 is TGCGCCAGCAGTCAACCGGACGACAGAACTTACTCTGGAAACACCATATATTTT.

In DNA form, the CDR3 reads TGCGCCAGCAGCCAAGAACAATCCCGATCCGAGCAGTACTTC. Protein sequence: CASSQEQSRSEQYF. The V gene is TRBV4-1, the J gene TRBJ2-7, with D uncertain. V was clipped by 0 bases and J by 6 bases, with 12 bases between them. CDR3 length equals 14 residues. Germline V CDR1 and CDR2: MGHRA, YSYEKL.

The V and J genes are TRBV4-1 and TRBJ1-2; possible D gene TRBD1, 5 bases. The CDR3 length is 15 residues. With 1 base removed from V and 2 bases from J, the gap between germline ends came to 11 bases. The V gene's germline CDR1 is MGHRA and CDR2 YSYEKL. CDR3 nucleotides: TGCGCCAGCAGCCAAGTAGGGGCGGAGAACTATGGCTACACCTTC. Translating it yields CASSQVGAENYGYTF.

The rearrangement joins TRBV19 to TRBJ1-5; D not resolved. Trimming removed 3 bases from V and 4 bases from J, with 16 bases in between. From germline, CDR1 is LNHDA and CDR2 SQIVND (reference sequence). The CDR3 sequence is 16 residues long. Here the CDR3 reads CASSIGRRLGNQPQHF. The CDR3 coding sequence is TGTGCCAGTAGTATTGGCAGGAGACTAGGAAATCAGCCCCAGCATTTT.

The rearrangement links TRBV20-1 to TRBJ1-5; unclear D gene. Trimming removed 6 bases from V and 15 bases from J, with 18 bases in between. CDR3 length: 11 amino acids. Germline loops: CDR1 DFQATT, CDR2 SNEGSKA (reference sequence). DNA of the CDR3: TGCAGTGCAAACAGACTAGGTGCTTGGCATTTT. Translation: CSANRLGAWHF.

DNA for the CDR3: TGTGCCACCAAACCTACTGGGAGCTCCTACGAGCAGTACTTC. Protein: CATKPTGSSYEQYF. This chain links TRBV19 with TRBJ2-7, with TRBD2 as a possible D gene (5 bases). V was cut by 10 bases and J by 0 bases, with 16 bases left in between. CDR1 is LNHDA, CDR2 SQIVND, per germline (reference sequence). The CDR3 length is 14 residues.

This chain joins TRBV14 and TRBJ2-1; 9 bases align to TRBD2. The CDR3 covers 17 residues. The V and J ends lost 0 bases and 5 bases, in that order; junction bases with no gene match: 8. CDR1 is SGHDN, CDR2 FVKESK, per germline. The chain's CDR3 is CASSQEKRLAGNNEQFF. The CDR3 nucleotides are TGTGCCAGCAGCCAAGAAAAAAGGCTAGCGGGGAACAATGAGCAGTTCTTC.

The chain has TRBV19 and TRBJ2-7, with D possibly TRBD1 on 5 matching bases. From germline, CDR1 is LNHDA and CDR2 SQIVND (reference sequence). The ends were cut back, 3 bases at V and 4 bases at J, with 13 bases in the middle. This CDR3 spans 14 amino acids. CDR3 protein: CASSISGSVYEQYF. The DNA for the CDR3 is TGTGCCAGTAGTATCTCAGGGTCGGTATACGAGCAGTACTTC.

As regards this clone: Germline is not matched at one junction end, which may reflect a read error. The rearrangement links TRBV6-1 to TRBJ2-1; TRBD1 aligns across 7 bases. The CDR3 loop spans 15 amino acids. Germline CDR1 and CDR2: MNHNS and SASEGT. As DNA, the CDR3 is TGTGCCAGCAGAGAAGGGGACAGACCCTACAATGAGCAGTTCTTC. Translated, it gives CASREGDRPYNEQFF.

The gene calls are TRBV6-6 and TRBJ1-5; TRBD1 might be the D (6 bases). This CDR3 has 14 amino acids. Trimming took off 5 bases at V and 4 bases at J, with 12 bases between the two ends. Germline CDR1 and CDR2: MNHNY and SVGAGI (reference sequence). The DNA of the CDR3 is TGTGCCAGCAGTAAAGAGGGGGGGAATCAGCCCCAGCATTTT. Protein: CASSKEGGNQPQHF.

The chain combines TRBV7-7 with TRBJ2-5, with TRBD1 matching 7 bases. Germline lookup yields CDR1 SSHAT and CDR2 FNYEAQ (reference sequence). J gave up 4 bases and V 5 bases, and 7 bases lay outside the gene matches. This CDR3 is built from 14 residues. The CDR3 loop is CASSPRQGRETQYF. The CDR3 DNA follows: TGTGCCAGCAGCCCACGACAGGGAAGAGAGACCCAGTACTTC.